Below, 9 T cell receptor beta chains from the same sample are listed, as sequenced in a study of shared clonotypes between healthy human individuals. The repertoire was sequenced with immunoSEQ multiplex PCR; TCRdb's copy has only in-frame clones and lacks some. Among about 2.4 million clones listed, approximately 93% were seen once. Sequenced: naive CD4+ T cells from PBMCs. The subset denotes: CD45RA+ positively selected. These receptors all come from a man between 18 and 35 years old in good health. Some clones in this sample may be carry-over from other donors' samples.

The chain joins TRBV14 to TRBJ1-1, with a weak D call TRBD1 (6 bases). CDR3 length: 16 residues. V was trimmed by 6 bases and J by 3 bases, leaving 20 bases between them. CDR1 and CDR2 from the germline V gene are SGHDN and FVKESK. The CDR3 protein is CASSLWGQGEDTEAFF. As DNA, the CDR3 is TGTGCCAGCAGTCTTTGGGGGCAGGGTGAGGACACTGAAGCTTTCTTT. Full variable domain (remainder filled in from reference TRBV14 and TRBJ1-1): EAGVTQFPSHSVIEKGQTVTLRCDPISGHDNLYWYRRVMGKEIKFLLHFVKESKQDESGMPNNRFLAERTGGTYSTLKVQPAELEDSGVYFCASSLWGQGEDTEAFFGQGTRLTVV.

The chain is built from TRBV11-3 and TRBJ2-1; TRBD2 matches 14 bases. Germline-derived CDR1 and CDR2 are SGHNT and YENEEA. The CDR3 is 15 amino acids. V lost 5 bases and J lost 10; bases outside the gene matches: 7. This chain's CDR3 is CASSLRLAGGSEQFF. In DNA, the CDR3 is TGTGCCAGCAGCCTCAGACTAGCGGGAGGGAGCGAGCAGTTCTTC.

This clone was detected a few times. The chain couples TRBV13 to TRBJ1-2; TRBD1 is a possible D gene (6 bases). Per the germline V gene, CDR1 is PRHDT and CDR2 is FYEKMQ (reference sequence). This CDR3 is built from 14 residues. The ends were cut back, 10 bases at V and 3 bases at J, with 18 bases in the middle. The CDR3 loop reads CATREQGFDYGYTF. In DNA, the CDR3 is TGTGCCACCAGAGAACAGGGTTTTGACTATGGCTACACCTTC.

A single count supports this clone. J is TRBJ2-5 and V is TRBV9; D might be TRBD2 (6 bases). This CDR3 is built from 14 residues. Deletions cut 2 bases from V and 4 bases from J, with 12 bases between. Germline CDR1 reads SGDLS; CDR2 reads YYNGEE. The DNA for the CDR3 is TGTGCCAGCAGCGTGGAGGGGCTGTCAGAGACCCAGTACTTC. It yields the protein CASSVEGLSETQYF. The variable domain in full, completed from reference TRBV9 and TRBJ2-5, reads DSGVTQTPKHLITATGQRVTLRCSPRSGDLSVYWYQQSLDQGLQFLIQYYNGEERAKGNILERFSAQQFPDLHSELNLSSLELGDSALYFCASSVEGLSETQYFGPGTRLLVL.

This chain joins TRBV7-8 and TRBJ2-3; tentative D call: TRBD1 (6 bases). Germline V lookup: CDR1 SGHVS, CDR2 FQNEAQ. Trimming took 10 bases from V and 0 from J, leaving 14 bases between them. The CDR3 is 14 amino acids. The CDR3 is CANSDSTSTDTQYF. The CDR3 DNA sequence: TGTGCCAACTCGGACAGCACTAGCACAGATACGCAGTATTTT.

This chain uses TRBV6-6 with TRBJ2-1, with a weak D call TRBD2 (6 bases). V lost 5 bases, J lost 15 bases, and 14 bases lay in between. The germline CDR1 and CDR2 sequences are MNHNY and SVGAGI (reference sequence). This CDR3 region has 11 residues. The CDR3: CASSTRDFVFF. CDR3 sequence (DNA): TGTGCCAGCAGTACGAGGGACTTTGTGTTCTTC.

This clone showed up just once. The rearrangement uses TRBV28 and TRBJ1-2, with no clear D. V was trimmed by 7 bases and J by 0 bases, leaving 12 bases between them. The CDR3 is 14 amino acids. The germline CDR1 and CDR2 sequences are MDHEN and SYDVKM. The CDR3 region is CASNSAGANYGYTF. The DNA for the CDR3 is TGTGCCAGCAATTCCGCGGGCGCTAACTATGGCTACACCTTC.

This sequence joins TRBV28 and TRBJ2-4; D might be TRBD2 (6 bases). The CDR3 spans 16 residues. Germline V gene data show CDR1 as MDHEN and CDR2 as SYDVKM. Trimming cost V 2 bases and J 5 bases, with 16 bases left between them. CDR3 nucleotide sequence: TGTGCCAGCAGTTTAGGTTCCAGGAGGGGAGAAAACATTCAGTACTTC. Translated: CASSLGSRRGENIQYF. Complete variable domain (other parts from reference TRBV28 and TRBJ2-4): DVKVTQSSRYLVKRTGEKVFLECVQDMDHENMFWYRQDPGLGLRLIYFSYDVKMKEKGDIPEGYSVSREKKERFSLILESASTNQTSMYLCASSLGSRRGENIQYFGAGTRLSVL.

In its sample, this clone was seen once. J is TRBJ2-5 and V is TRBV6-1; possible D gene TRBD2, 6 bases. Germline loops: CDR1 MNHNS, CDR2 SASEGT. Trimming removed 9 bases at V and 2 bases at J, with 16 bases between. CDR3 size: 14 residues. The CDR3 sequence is CASNRGNEQETQYF. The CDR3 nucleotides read TGTGCCAGTAATCGCGGGAATGAACAAGAGACCCAGTACTTC.